The rows below give T cell receptor beta chains drawn from one sample of a study of CD8+ T cells in alopecia areata. Clones were sequenced by immunoSEQ multiplex PCR, and TCRdb holds only the in-frame ones, with some missing. The sample lists about 20,000 clones; 60% to 65% were seen once. Sequencing was done on a sample of CD4+ Tregs sorted from blood. The receptors were sampled from a human donor with alopecia areata. CDR3s include the opening cysteine and the closing phenylalanine or tryptophan. The D gene is left open where the match is weak. Clone size appears in some rows only: once, few, many, or a class for an expanded clone.

V gene,J gene,D gene,clone size,CDR3 DNA,CDR3 protein
TRBV4-2,TRBJ2-5,TRBD2,NA,TGTGCCAGCAGCCTGGGGGGACTAGCGGGGAAACAAGAGACCCAGTACTTC,CASSLGGLAGKQETQYF
TRBV28,TRBJ2-7,NA,NA,TGTGCCAGCAAACCGAGGGGCACACCTTCCTACGAGCAGTACTTC,CASKPRGTPSYEQYF
TRBV11-2,TRBJ2-3,TRBD1,few,TGTGCCAGCAGCCCCAGACAGGGCGTCACAGATACGCAGTATTTT,CASSPRQGVTDTQYF
TRBV19,TRBJ2-7,NA,NA,TGTGCCAGTAGTTCGACCTACGAGCAGTACTTC,CASSSTYEQYF
TRBV4-3,TRBJ2-4,TRBD2,medium-sized,TGCGCCAGCAGCCAAGCAATAGCGGGAGGGGGCATTCAGTACTTC,CASSQAIAGGGIQYF
TRBV28,TRBJ2-3,NA,NA,TGTGCCAGCGTCAGGCAGGGAACAGATACGCAGTATTTT,CASVRQGTDTQYF
TRBV5-1,TRBJ2-1,NA,NA,TGCGCCAGCAGCTTTGTTCCGGACGTGAATGAGCAGTTCTTC,CASSFVPDVNEQFF
TRBV7-2,TRBJ2-7,TRBD2,NA,TGTGCCAGCAGCTTGGTCCATTCTAGCGGGAGCTGGGAGCAGTACTTC,CASSLVHSSGSWEQYF
TRBV4-2,TRBJ2-3,NA,NA,TGTGCCAGCAGCTTAGGGGCGAGCCCCGGAGATACGCAGTATTTT,CASSLGASPGDTQYF
TRBV7-2,TRBJ2-3,NA,NA,TGTGCCAGCAGCTTAGTAACGTGGGATACGCAGTATTTT,CASSLVTWDTQYF
TRBV11-2,TRBJ2-5,NA,few,TGTGCCAGCAGCTCTGAGTCGGGTCCGAAAGAGACCCAGTACTTC,CASSSESGPKETQYF
TRBV20-1,TRBJ1-4,NA,NA,TGCAGTGCGGTTGGGGCTAGGGAATGCATTTTT,CSAVGARECIF
TRBV7-2,TRBJ2-5,TRBD2,NA,TGTGCCAGCAGCGCTCGACTAGCGGGGGGGCCGGGGGAGACCCAGTACTTC,CASSARLAGGPGETQYF
TRBV18,TRBJ1-1,TRBD1,NA,TGTGCCAGCTCACCCCCCACAGGGGTGGCTGAAGCTTTCTTT,CASSPPTGVAEAFF
TRBV28,TRBJ2-3,NA,few,TGTGCCAGCAGAGGGGGAGGGGTTGCAGATACGCAGTATTTT,CASRGGGVADTQYF
TRBV29-1,TRBJ2-1,TRBD2,NA,TGCAGCGTTGGCCTACTAGCGGGAGGCACTGAGCAGTTCTTC,CSVGLLAGGTEQFF
TRBV5-1,TRBJ1-1,NA,NA,TGCGCCAGCAGCTTTAGTTTTGGGACTGAAGCTTTCTTT,CASSFSFGTEAFF
TRBV9,TRBJ2-5,NA,NA,TGTGCCAGCAGCGTAGGTGTTAGCAGAATCCAAGAGACCCAGTACTTC,CASSVGVSRIQETQYF
TRBV7-2,TRBJ2-7,NA,NA,TGTGCCAGCAGCGCACTCCGCTCGGGGGAGCAGTACTTC,CASSALRSGEQYF
TRBV5-4,TRBJ2-7,TRBD1,once,TGTGCCAGCAGCTCGGGACAGATTCTTAAGCAGTACTTC,CASSSGQILKQYF
TRBV4-2,TRBJ2-2,NA,NA,TGTGCCAGCAGCCAAGACAGGCGGTACACCGGGGAGCTGTTTTTT,CASSQDRRYTGELFF
TRBV28,TRBJ2-3,NA,NA,TGTGCCAGCAGAGGTTTAGATACGCAGTATTTT,CASRGLDTQYF
TRBV19,TRBJ2-5,TRBD1,few,TGTGCCAGTAGGAGGTCCGGGACAGGGCAAGAGACCCAGTACTTC,CASRRSGTGQETQYF
TRBV5-4,TRBJ2-3,NA,NA,TGTGCCAGCAGCTTGGGAGCGGCAGATACGCAGTATTTT,CASSLGAADTQYF
TRBV27,TRBJ2-1,TRBD2,NA,TGTGCCAGCAGGGCACTAGCGGGAGAGCAGTTCTTC,CASRALAGEQFF
TRBV10-1,TRBJ2-7,TRBD2,few,TGCGCCAGCAGTGAGTCGTCTAGCGGGAAAATCCACGAGCAGTACTTC,CASSESSSGKIHEQYF
TRBV7-8,TRBJ2-4,TRBD1,NA,TGTGCCAGCAGCGCCAATTGGGACAGGGGGAACATTCAGTACTTC,CASSANWDRGNIQYF
TRBV29-1,TRBJ2-1,TRBD2,few,TGCAGCGTCACTAGCGGGGTTTACAATGAGCAGTTCTTC,CSVTSGVYNEQFF
TRBV30,TRBJ1-1,NA,NA,TGTGCCTGGAGTAGGACAGTGGGGACTGAAGCTTTCTTT,CAWSRTVGTEAFF
TRBV29-1,TRBJ2-3,NA,NA,TGCAGCGTTGAACGGTCGCAGGTTACAGATACGCAGTATTTT,CSVERSQVTDTQYF
TRBV7-3,TRBJ2-2,NA,NA,TGTGCCAGCAGCTTAATGCCACTTACGAACACCGGGGAGCTGTTTTTT,CASSLMPLTNTGELFF
TRBV13,TRBJ1-2,TRBD1,NA,TGTGCCAGCAGCACCACCGGGACAGGGACCTATGGCTACACCTTC,CASSTTGTGTYGYTF
TRBV29-1,TRBJ2-3,TRBD2,few,TGCAGCGCACTAGCGGCCACAGATACGCAGTATTTT,CSALAATDTQYF
TRBV2,TRBJ1-2,TRBD1,NA,TGTGCCAGCGGGGTCCAAGACAGGGACTATGGCTACACCTTC,CASGVQDRDYGYTF
TRBV2,TRBJ2-7,NA,few,TGTGCCAGCAGTACTAGAAACGAGCAGTACTTC,CASSTRNEQYF
TRBV7-9,TRBJ2-1,NA,few,TGTGCCAGCAGCTTAGGGGGAAACACCTACAATGAGCAGTTCTTC,CASSLGGNTYNEQFF
TRBV6-1,TRBJ1-1,NA,NA,TGTGCCAGCAGTCTTAGGTCAGGCACTGAAGCTTTCTTT,CASSLRSGTEAFF
TRBV28,TRBJ2-5,TRBD2,NA,TGTGCCAGCAGTTTCGGCGGGAGGGAGGAGACCCAGTACTTC,CASSFGGREETQYF
TRBV14,TRBJ2-7,NA,NA,TGTGCCAGCAGCCGGGGGAGGTTGGGCGAGCAGTACTTC,CASSRGRLGEQYF
TRBV15,TRBJ1-2,TRBD1,NA,TGTGCCACCAGCAAGGGACAGCCCATCTCCTATGGCTACACCTTC,CATSKGQPISYGYTF
TRBV30,TRBJ2-3,NA,NA,TGTGCCTGGAGCCGGAGGTTTACCACAGATACGCAGTATTTT,CAWSRRFTTDTQYF
TRBV7-9,TRBJ1-1,NA,few,TGTGCCAGCAGCTTTGGGGGGGCTAACACTGAAGCTTTCTTT,CASSFGGANTEAFF
TRBV7-9,TRBJ1-3,NA,few,TGTGCCAGCAGCCCGGAGGGGGTGGTTGGAAACACCATATATTTT,CASSPEGVVGNTIYF